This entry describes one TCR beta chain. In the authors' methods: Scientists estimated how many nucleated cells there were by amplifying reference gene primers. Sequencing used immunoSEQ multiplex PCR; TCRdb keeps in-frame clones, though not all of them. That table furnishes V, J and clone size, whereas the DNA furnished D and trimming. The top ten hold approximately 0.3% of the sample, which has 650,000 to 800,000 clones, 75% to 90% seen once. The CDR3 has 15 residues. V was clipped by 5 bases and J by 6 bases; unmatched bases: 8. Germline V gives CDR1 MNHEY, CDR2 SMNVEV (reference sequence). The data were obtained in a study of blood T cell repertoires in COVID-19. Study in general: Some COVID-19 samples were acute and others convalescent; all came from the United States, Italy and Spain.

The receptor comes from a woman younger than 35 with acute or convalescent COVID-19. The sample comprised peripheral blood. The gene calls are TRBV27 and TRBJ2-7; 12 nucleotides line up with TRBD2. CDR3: CASSLRLAGDVEQYF. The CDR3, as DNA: TGTGCCAGCAGTCTTCGACTAGCGGGGGATGTCGAGCAGTACTTC.